This TCR beta chain stems from a study of blood T cell repertoires in COVID-19. Measured with immunoSEQ multiplex PCR; TCRdb has only the in-frame clones, and not every one. This sample has about 350,000 clones, with more than 70% found just once. This clone has more than one count but fewer than ten. The clonotype was recovered from a woman in her sixties with COVID-19, enrolled during active disease. The sequencing sample was made of peripheral blood.

The CDR3 sequence: CAISDRASGNTIYF. The CDR3 bases are TGTGCCATCAGTGACAGGGCTTCTGGAAACACCATATATTTT. The chain uses TRBV10-3 and TRBJ1-3; a weak D match, TRBD1 (5 bases). Germline V gene lookup returns CDR1 ENHRY and CDR2 SYGVKD. V dropped 3 bases and J dropped 1 base, with 7 bases sitting between them. There are 14 residues in the CDR3.